A selection of T cell receptor beta chains follows, all from one sample in a study of blood T cell repertoires in COVID-19. TCRdb's table, derived via immunoSEQ multiplex PCR, lists solely in-frame clones and lacks some. The sample holds 55,000 or so clones; about 87% are singletons and the top ten take 5.5% to 8.5%. The sample taken for sequencing was peripheral blood. The receptors shown here come from a man between 60 and 75 years old with active or convalescent COVID-19. Both conserved end residues are part of each CDR3. The D gene is left open where the match is weak. Size values are once, few and many counts, or a class for expanded clones, and some rows have none.

j_call: TRBJ2-1
d_call: TRBD2
v_call: TRBV29-1
clone_size: once
cdr3_nt: TGCAGCGTTGGGCGGGGGGGCAATGAGCAGTTCTTC
cdr3_aa: CSVGRGGNEQFF

j_call: TRBJ2-1
d_call: .
v_call: TRBV10-3
clone_size: .
cdr3_nt: TGTGCCATCAGGCCGGACAGTTCCCATGAGCAGTTCTTC
cdr3_aa: CAIRPDSSHEQFF

j_call: TRBJ2-3
d_call: TRBD2
v_call: TRBV5-1
clone_size: .
cdr3_nt: TGCGCCAGCAGGCCGGAACTAGCGGGAGGGCCCAACTCAGATACGCAGTATTTT
cdr3_aa: CASRPELAGGPNSDTQYF

j_call: TRBJ2-1
d_call: .
v_call: TRBV6-5
clone_size: .
cdr3_nt: TGTGCCAGCAGGCGGACAGCGTACAATGAGCAGTTCTTC
cdr3_aa: CASRRTAYNEQFF

j_call: TRBJ1-5
d_call: .
v_call: TRBV6-5
clone_size: .
cdr3_nt: TGTGCCAGCACCAATCCCGGGCAGCCCCAGCATTTT
cdr3_aa: CASTNPGQPQHF

j_call: TRBJ1-5
d_call: .
v_call: TRBV28
clone_size: .
cdr3_nt: TGTGCCAGCACCTCCCCCGGTCAGGGCAATCAGCCCCAGCATTTT
cdr3_aa: CASTSPGQGNQPQHF

j_call: TRBJ2-5
d_call: TRBD2
v_call: TRBV25-1
clone_size: .
cdr3_nt: TGTGCCAGTAGAGCGGGAGGGCAAAAACAAGAGACCCAGTACTTC
cdr3_aa: CASRAGGQKQETQYF

j_call: TRBJ2-3
d_call: TRBD2
v_call: TRBV5-1
clone_size: once
cdr3_nt: TGCGCCAGCAGCGAAGGACTAGCGGGGGGCCGGGCAGATACGCAGTATTTT
cdr3_aa: CASSEGLAGGRADTQYF

j_call: TRBJ1-2
d_call: .
v_call: TRBV27
clone_size: .
cdr3_nt: TGTGCCAGCAGTTTGGCGGGGGGCGACTATGGCTACACCTTC
cdr3_aa: CASSLAGGDYGYTF

j_call: TRBJ1-5
d_call: TRBD1
v_call: TRBV28
clone_size: .
cdr3_nt: TGTGCCAGCACCAAAGGAGGGACAGGTAATCAGCCCCAGCATTTT
cdr3_aa: CASTKGGTGNQPQHF

j_call: TRBJ2-5
d_call: TRBD1
v_call: TRBV18
clone_size: .
cdr3_nt: TGTGCCAGCTCACTTACAGGGGGCTCCCAAGAGACCCAGTACTTC
cdr3_aa: CASSLTGGSQETQYF

j_call: TRBJ1-6
d_call: TRBD1
v_call: TRBV5-4
clone_size: .
cdr3_nt: TGTGCCAGCAGCTTGGGGGGACAGGGGAATTCACCCCTCCACTTT
cdr3_aa: CASSLGGQGNSPLHF

j_call: TRBJ2-7
d_call: TRBD1
v_call: TRBV29-1
clone_size: .
cdr3_nt: TGCAGCGTTGAAATGGACAGGGTAAACGAGCAGTACTTC
cdr3_aa: CSVEMDRVNEQYF

j_call: TRBJ1-1
d_call: .
v_call: TRBV18
clone_size: .
cdr3_nt: TGTGCCAGCTCACTAGTACCCGGCGGGGGTTACACTGAAGCTTTCTTT
cdr3_aa: CASSLVPGGGYTEAFF

j_call: TRBJ1-6
d_call: .
v_call: TRBV3-1/TRBV3-2
clone_size: .
cdr3_nt: TGTGCCAGCAGCCAAAGGGGAAGGGGTTCACCCCTCCACTTT
cdr3_aa: CASSQRGRGSPLHF

j_call: TRBJ2-5
d_call: TRBD1
v_call: TRBV5-1
clone_size: once
cdr3_nt: TGCGCCAGCAGCTTTGGGGTGACAGGGAAACTGGGGACCCAGTACTTC
cdr3_aa: CASSFGVTGKLGTQYF

j_call: TRBJ2-3
d_call: TRBD1
v_call: TRBV15
clone_size: .
cdr3_nt: TGTGCCACCAGCAGAGATACCCTCGGGACAGGCCATGGGGGTACGCAGTATTTT
cdr3_aa: CATSRDTLGTGHGGTQYF

j_call: TRBJ2-3
d_call: .
v_call: TRBV7-9
clone_size: .
cdr3_nt: TGTGCCAGCAGCTTAGCGCTTGGCGGGGTGACGGCGGATACGCAGTATTTT
cdr3_aa: CASSLALGGVTADTQYF

j_call: TRBJ2-2
d_call: TRBD2
v_call: TRBV19
clone_size: .
cdr3_nt: TGTGCCAGTAGTATAGATGGTTGGACTAGCGGGGTTACCGGGGAGCTGTTTTTT
cdr3_aa: CASSIDGWTSGVTGELFF

j_call: TRBJ1-3
d_call: TRBD1
v_call: TRBV5-1
clone_size: few
cdr3_nt: TGCGCCAGCAGCTGGGGACAGGGAGTTGCCAACACCATATATTTT
cdr3_aa: CASSWGQGVANTIYF